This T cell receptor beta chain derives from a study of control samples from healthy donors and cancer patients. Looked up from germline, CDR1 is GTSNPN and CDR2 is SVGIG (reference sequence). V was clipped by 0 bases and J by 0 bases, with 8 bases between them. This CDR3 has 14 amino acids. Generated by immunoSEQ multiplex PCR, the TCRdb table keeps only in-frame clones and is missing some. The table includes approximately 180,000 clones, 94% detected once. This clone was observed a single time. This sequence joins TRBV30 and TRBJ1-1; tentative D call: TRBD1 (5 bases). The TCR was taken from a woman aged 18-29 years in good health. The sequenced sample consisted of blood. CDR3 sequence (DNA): TGTGCCTGGAGTGTGGACACCCTGAACACTGAAGCTTTCTTT. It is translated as CAWSVDTLNTEAFF.